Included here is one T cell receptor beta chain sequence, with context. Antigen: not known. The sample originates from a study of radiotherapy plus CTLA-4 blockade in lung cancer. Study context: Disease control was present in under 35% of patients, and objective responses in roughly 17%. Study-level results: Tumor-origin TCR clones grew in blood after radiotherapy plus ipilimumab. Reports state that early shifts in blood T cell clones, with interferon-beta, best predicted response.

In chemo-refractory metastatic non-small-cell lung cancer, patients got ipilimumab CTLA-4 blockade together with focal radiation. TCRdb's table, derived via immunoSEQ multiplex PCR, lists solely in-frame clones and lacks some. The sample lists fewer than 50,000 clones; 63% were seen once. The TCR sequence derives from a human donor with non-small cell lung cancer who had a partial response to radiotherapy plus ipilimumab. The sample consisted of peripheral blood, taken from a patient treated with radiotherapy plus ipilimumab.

The DNA of the CDR3 is TGCGCCAGCAGCTCAGGCGGGGTGGGCTACAATGAGCAGTTCTTC. Amino acid sequence: CASSSGGVGYNEQFF. J is TRBJ2-1 and V is TRBV5-1; D perhaps matches TRBD2 (6 bases). The CDR3 totals 15 residues. CDR1 SGHRS and CDR2 YFSETQ come from the germline V gene. V was trimmed by 3 bases and J by 3 bases, leaving 13 bases between them.